This T cell receptor (beta chain) was documented in a study of T cell changes during pregnancy in multiple sclerosis. Clones were sequenced by immunoSEQ multiplex PCR, and TCRdb holds only the in-frame ones, with some missing. There are over 50,000 clones in the sample; approximately 86% occur only once, and around 1.6% lies in the top ten. Trimming took off 4 bases at V and 4 bases at J, with 4 bases between the two ends. The CDR3 totals 10 residues. Germline loops: CDR1 SQVTM, CDR2 ANQGSEA. The source material was peripheral blood, sampled in the first trimester of pregnancy. The sequence derives from a female donor with multiple sclerosis, enrolled in a pregnancy study. The chain links TRBV29-1 to TRBJ2-5; D unclear. CDR3 residues: CSVGAETQYF. The CDR3, as DNA: TGCAGCGTTGGGGCAGAGACCCAGTACTTC.